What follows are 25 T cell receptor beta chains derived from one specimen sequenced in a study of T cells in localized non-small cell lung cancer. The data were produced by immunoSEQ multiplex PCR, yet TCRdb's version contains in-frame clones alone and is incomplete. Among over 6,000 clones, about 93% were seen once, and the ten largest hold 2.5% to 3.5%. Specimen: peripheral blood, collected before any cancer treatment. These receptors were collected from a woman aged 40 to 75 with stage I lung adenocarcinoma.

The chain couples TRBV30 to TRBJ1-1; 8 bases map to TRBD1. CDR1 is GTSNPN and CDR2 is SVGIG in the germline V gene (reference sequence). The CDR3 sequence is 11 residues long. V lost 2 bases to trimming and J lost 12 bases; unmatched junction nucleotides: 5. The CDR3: CAWSFTGGPFF. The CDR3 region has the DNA TGTGCCTGGAGTTTCACAGGGGGGCCTTTCTTT.

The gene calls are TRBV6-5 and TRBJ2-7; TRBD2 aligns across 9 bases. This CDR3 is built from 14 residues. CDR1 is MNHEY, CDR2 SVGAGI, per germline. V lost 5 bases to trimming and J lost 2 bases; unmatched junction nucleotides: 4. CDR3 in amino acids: CASSTLAGPYEQYF. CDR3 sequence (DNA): TGTGCCAGCAGTACCCTAGCGGGACCCTACGAGCAGTACTTC.

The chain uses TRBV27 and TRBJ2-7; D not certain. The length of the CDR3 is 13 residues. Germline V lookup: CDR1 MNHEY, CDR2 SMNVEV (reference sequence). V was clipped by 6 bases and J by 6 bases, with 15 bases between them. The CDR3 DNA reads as TGTGCCAGCAGGCCGAATCAGTATTCCGAGCAGTACTTC. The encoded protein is CASRPNQYSEQYF.

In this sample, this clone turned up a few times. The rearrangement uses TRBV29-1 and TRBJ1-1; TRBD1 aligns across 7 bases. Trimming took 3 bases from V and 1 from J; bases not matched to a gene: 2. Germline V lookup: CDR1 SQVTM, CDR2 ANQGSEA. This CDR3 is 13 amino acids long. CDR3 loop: CSVEGQRNTEAFF. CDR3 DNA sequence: TGCAGCGTTGAGGGACAGCGGAACACTGAAGCTTTCTTT.

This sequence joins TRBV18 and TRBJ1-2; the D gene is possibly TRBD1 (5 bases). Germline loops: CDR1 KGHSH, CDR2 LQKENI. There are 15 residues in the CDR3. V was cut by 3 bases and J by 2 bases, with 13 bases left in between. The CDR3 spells CASSPPGTNNYGYTF. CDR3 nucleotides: TGTGCCAGCTCACCGCCCGGGACGAACAACTATGGCTACACCTTC.

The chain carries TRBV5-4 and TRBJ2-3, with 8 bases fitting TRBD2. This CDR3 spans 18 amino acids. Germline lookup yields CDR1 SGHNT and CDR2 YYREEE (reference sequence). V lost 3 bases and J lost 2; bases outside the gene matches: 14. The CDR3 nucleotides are TGTGCCAGCAGCTCTGGGGTTTGGGGACTAGAACACACAGATACGCAGTATTTT. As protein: CASSSGVWGLEHTDTQYF. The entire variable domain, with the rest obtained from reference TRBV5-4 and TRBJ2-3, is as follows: ETGVTQSPTHLIKTRGQQVTLRCSSQSGHNTVSWYQQALGQGPQFIFQYYREEENGRGNFPPRFSGLQFPNYSSELNVNALELDDSALYLCASSSGVWGLEHTDTQYFGPGTRLTVL.

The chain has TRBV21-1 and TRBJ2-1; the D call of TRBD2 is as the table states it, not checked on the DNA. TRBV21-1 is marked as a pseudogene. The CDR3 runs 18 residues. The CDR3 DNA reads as TGTGCCAGCAGCAAAGCGCCAACCAGAGCGCCTCCCTACAATGAGCAGTTCTTC. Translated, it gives CASSKAPTRAPPYNEQFF.

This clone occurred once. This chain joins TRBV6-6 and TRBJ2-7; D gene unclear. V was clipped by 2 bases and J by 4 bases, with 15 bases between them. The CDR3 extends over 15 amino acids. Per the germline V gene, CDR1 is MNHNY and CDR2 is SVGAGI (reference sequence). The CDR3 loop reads CASSYRRRMEYEQYF. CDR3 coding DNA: TGTGCCAGCAGTTACCGTCGACGGATGGAGTACGAGCAGTACTTC.

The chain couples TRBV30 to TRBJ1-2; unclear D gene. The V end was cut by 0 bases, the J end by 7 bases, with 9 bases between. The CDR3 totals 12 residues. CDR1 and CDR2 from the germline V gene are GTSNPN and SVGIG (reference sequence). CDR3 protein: CAWSVAGIGYTF. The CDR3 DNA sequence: TGTGCCTGGAGTGTAGCTGGGATTGGCTACACCTTC. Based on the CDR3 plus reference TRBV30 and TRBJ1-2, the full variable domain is SQTIHQWPATLVQPVGSPLSLECTVEGTSNPNLYWYRQAAGRGLQLLFYSVGIGQISSEVPQNLSASRPQDRQFILSSKKLLLSDSGFYLCAWSVAGIGYTFGSGTRLTVV.

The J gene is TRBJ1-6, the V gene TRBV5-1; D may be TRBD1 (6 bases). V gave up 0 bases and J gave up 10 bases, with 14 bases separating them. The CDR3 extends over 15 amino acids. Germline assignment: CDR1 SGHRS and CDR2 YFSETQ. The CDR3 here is CASSLVDSPDSPLHF. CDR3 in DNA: TGCGCCAGCAGCTTGGTGGACAGCCCGGACTCACCCCTCCACTTT.

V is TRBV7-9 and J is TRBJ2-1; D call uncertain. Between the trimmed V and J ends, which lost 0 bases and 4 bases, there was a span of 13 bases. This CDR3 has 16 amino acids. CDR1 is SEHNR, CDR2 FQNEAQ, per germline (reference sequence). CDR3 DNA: TGTGCCAGCAGCTTAGCGCGTAGTGCTAGTTACAATGAGCAGTTCTTC. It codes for CASSLARSASYNEQFF.

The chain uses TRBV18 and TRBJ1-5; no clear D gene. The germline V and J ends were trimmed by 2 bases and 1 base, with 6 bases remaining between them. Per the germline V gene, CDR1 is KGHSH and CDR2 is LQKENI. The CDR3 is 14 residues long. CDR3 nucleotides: TGTGCCAGCTCACCAGAGGGAAGCAATCAGCCCCAGCATTTT. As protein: CASSPEGSNQPQHF.

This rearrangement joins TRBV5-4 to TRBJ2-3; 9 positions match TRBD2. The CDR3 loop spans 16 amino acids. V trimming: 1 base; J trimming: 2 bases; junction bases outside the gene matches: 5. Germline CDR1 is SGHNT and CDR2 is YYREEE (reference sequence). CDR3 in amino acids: CASSLRVAGDTDTQYF. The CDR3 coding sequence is TGTGCCAGCAGCTTGAGGGTAGCGGGGGACACAGATACGCAGTATTTT.

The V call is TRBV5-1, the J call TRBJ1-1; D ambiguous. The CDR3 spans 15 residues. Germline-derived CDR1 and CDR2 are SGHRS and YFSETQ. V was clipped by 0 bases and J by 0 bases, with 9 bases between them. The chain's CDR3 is CASSLVSLMNTEAFF. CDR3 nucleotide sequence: TGCGCCAGCAGCTTGGTTTCCCTCATGAACACTGAAGCTTTCTTT. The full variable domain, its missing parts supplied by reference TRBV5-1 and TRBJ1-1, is KAGVTQTPRYLIKTRGQQVTLSCSPISGHRSVSWYQQTPGQGLQFLFEYFSETQRNKGNFPGRFSGRQFSNSRSEMNVSTLELGDSALYLCASSLVSLMNTEAFFGQGTRLTVV.

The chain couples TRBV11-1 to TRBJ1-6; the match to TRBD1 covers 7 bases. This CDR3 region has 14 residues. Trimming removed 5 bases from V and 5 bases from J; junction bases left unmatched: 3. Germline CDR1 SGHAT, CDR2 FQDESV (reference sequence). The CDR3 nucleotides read TGTGCCAGCAGCCACGACAGGGATAATTCACCCCTCCACTTT. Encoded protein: CASSHDRDNSPLHF.

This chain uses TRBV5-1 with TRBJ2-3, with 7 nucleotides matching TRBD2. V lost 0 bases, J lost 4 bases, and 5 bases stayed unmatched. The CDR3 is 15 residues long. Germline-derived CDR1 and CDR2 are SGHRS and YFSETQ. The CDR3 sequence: CASSLAGLQADTQYF. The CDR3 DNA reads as TGCGCCAGCAGCTTGGCGGGACTACAAGCAGATACGCAGTATTTT.

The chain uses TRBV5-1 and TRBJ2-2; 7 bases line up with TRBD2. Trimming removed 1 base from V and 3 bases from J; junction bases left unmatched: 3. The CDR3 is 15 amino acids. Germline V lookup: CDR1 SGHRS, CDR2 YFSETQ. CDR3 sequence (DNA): TGCGCCAGCAGCTTGCGGGGGGTTGACACCGGGGAGCTGTTTTTT. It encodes CASSLRGVDTGELFF.

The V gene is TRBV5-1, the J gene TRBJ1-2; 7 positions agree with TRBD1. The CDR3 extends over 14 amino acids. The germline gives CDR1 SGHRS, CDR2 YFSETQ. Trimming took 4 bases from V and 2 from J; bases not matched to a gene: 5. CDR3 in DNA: TGCGCCAGCAGCGAGACAGGGACGAACTATGGCTACACCTTC. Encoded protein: CASSETGTNYGYTF.

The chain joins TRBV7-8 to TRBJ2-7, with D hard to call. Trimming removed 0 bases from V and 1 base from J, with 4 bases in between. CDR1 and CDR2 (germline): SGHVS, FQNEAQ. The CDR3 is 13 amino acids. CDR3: CASSLALSYEQYF. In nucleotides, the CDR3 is TGTGCCAGCAGCTTAGCGCTTTCCTACGAGCAGTACTTC.

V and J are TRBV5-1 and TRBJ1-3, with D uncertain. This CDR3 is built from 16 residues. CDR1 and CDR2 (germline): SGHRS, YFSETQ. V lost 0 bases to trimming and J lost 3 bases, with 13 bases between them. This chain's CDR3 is CASSLDSPTGGNTIYF. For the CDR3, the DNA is TGCGCCAGCAGCTTGGACAGCCCAACGGGTGGAAACACCATATATTTT.

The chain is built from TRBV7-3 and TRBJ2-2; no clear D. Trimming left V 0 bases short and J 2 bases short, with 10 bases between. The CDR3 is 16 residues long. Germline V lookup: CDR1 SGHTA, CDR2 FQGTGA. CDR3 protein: CASSLTGDTNTGELFF. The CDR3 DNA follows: TGTGCCAGCAGCTTAACGGGCGACACTAACACCGGGGAGCTGTTTTTT.

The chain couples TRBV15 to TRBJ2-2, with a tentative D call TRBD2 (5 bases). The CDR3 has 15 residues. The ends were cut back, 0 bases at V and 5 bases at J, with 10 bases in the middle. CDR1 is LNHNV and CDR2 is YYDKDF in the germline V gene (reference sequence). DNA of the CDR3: TGTGCCACCAGCAGAGACCCGGGGAGAACCGGGGAGCTGTTTTTT. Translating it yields CATSRDPGRTGELFF.

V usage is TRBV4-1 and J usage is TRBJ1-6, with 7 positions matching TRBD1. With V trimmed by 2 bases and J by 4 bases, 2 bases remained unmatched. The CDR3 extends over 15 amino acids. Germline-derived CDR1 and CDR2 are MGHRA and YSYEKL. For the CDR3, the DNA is TGCGCCAGCAGCCAACCGGACAGGTATAATTCACCCCTCCACTTT. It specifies CASSQPDRYNSPLHF.

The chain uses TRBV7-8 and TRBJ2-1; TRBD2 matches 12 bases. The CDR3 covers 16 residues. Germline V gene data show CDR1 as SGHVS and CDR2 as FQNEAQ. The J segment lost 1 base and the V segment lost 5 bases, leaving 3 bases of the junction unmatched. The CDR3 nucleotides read TGTGCCAGCAGCACCGGACTAGCGGGGTCCTACAATGAGCAGTTCTTC. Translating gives CASSTGLAGSYNEQFF. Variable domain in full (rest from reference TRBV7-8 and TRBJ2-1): GAGVSQSPRYKVAKRGQDVALRCDPISGHVSLFWYQQALGQGPEFLTYFQNEAQLDKSGLPSDRFFAERPEGSVSTLKIQRTQQEDSAVYLCASSTGLAGSYNEQFFGPGTRLTVL.

CDR3 bases: TGCAGCGTTAAAAGCGACGGTGGCTACAATGAGCAGTTCTTC. Its translation is CSVKSDGGYNEQFF. The J gene is TRBJ2-1, the V gene TRBV29-1; D remains ambiguous. The ends were cut back, 5 bases at V and 3 bases at J, with 14 bases in the middle. This CDR3 is 14 amino acids long. The germline V gene encodes CDR1 SQVTM and CDR2 ANQGSEA.